This T cell receptor (beta chain) is from a study of blood T cell repertoires in COVID-19. Across the whole study: From the United States, Italy and Spain came samples of acute and convalescent COVID-19.

Original methodology: Using reference gene primer amplification, nucleated cell counts were estimated. Assay used: immunoSEQ multiplex PCR; TCRdb lists only in-frame clones, some missing. That table furnishes V, J and clone size, whereas the DNA furnished D and trimming. The table lists 150,000 to 200,000 clones, roughly 80% of them singletons. Seattle patients were enrolled while actively infected and followed longitudinally. CDR3 size: 13 residues. Germline V CDR1 and CDR2: SQVTM, ANQGSEA. Between the trimmed V and J ends, which lost 5 bases and 6 bases, there was a span of 16 bases. The V call is TRBV29-1, the J call TRBJ1-1, with D maybe TRBD1 (5 bases). This receptor was identified in a woman of 80 years or more with COVID-19, enrolled during active disease. The material sequenced was peripheral blood. In DNA, the CDR3 is TGCAGCGTTCCCGGGACTGGGGTCGCTGAAGCTTTCTTT. Translation gives CSVPGTGVAEAFF.